This TCR beta chain was identified in a study of chemoradiotherapy in HPV16-positive cancers. The wider study: Two HPV16-positive patients' cells yielded candidate HPV-specific clones and common motifs.

Assay used: immunoSEQ multiplex PCR; TCRdb lists only in-frame clones, some missing. The table has 7,300 or so clones, about 79% seen once. CDR3 length equals 14 residues. Per germline, CDR1 KGHSH and CDR2 LQKENI. The J segment lost 12 bases and the V segment lost 4 bases, leaving 13 bases of the junction unmatched. The V call is TRBV18, the J call TRBJ1-1, with TRBD1 matching over 8 bases. The starting material was blood, obtained from a patient who underwent chemoradiotherapy. This clonotype was sampled from a human donor with HPV-associated anogenital cancer. CDR3 in DNA: TGTGCCAGCTCACAACTACAGGGGGAAAGACTTTCTTTCTTT. This encodes CASSQLQGERLSFF.